The clone carrying this T cell receptor (beta chain) was detected a few times. What it recognizes is unknown. The authors sequenced patients whose flow cytometry had shown CD8+CD57+ cell expansion. Every one of the patients had aplastic anemia (severe, acquired). The data originate from a study of CD8+CD57+ T cells in acquired aplastic anemia. About the research overall: Isolated CD4+ and CD8+ cells, once sorted, yielded DNA averaging 3.2 ug.

It was genomic DNA that served as the template for profiling TCR beta VDJ and CDR3. One entry per CDR3 protein, called by TCRdb with MiXCR from the reads. Here the sample spans under 500,000 distinct CDR3 sequences, about a third being singletons. The CDR3 has 16 amino acids. Looked up from germline, CDR1 is SGHRS and CDR2 is YFSETQ. The V segment lost 0 bases and the J segment 2 bases; nucleotides outside the gene matches: 7. The study, taken as a whole, reports: Any difference that existed in CD8+ Simpson's diversity between patients and controls was not significant.

The chain employs TRBV5-1 and TRBJ2-7, with 8 bases fitting TRBD2. The source of this sequence is a human donor with aplastic anemia. Sequenced: sorted CD4+, CD8+, or CD8+CD57+ T cells (not recorded which) from PBMCs. The CDR3 sequence is CASSLVLQRGTYEQYF. The CDR3 DNA reads TGCGCCAGCAGCTTGGTATTACAGCGGGGGACCTACGAGCAGTACTTC. Variable domain in full (rest from reference TRBV5-1 and TRBJ2-7): KAGVTQTPRYLIKTRGQQVTLSCSPISGHRSVSWYQQTPGQGLQFLFEYFSETQRNKGNFPGRFSGRQFSNSRSEMNVSTLELGDSALYLCASSLVLQRGTYEQYFGPGTRLTVT.